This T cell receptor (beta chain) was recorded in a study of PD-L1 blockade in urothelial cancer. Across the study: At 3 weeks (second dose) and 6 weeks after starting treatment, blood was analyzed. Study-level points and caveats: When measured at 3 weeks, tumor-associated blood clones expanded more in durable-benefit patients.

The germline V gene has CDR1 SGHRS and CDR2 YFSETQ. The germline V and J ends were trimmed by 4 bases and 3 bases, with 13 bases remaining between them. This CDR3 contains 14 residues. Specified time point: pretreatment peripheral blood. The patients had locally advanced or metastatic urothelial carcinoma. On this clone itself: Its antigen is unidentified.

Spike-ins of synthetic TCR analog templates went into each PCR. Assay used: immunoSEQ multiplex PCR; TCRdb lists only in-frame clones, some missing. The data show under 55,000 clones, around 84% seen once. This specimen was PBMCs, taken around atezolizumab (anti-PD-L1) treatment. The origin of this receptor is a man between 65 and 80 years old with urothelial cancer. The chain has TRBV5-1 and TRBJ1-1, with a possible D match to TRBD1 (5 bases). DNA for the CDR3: TGCGCCAGCAGCCTTCGGTCAGGGTACACTGAAGCTTTCTTT. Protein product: CASSLRSGYTEAFF.